The 19 T cell receptor beta chains below were found in one sample sequenced in a study of blood T cell repertoires in COVID-19. This table comes from immunoSEQ multiplex PCR, and its TCRdb copy is limited to in-frame clones, with some not included. Of about 230,000 clones detected, around 83% appear once; the ten largest clones hold about 2.1%. Sequencing was done on a sample of peripheral blood. These receptor sequences come from a man aged 35-49 years who had recovered from COVID-19.

V gene TRBV3-1 (or the pseudogene TRBV3-2) combines with J gene TRBJ1-2; TRBD1 agrees at 11 bases. J was trimmed by 8 bases and V by 4 bases; bases with no gene match: 12. The V gene's germline CDR1 is LGHDT and CDR2 YNNKEL (reference sequence). CDR3 length: 16 amino acids. CDR3 nucleotide sequence: TGTGCCAGCAGCCCCCAGTGGACAGGGGGCTATGGAGGCTACACCTTC. Translating gives CASSPQWTGGYGGYTF.

The chain couples TRBV30 to TRBJ2-4; 11 nucleotides agree with TRBD1. Trimming removed 8 bases from V and 5 bases from J; junction bases left unmatched: 2. Germline loops: CDR1 GTSNPN, CDR2 SVGIG (reference sequence). The CDR3 sequence is 12 residues long. CDR3 coding DNA: TGTGCCGGGGACAGGGGGGAAAACATTCAGTACTTC. This gives the protein CAGDRGENIQYF.

The rearrangement joins TRBV14 to TRBJ2-5; 12 bases agree with TRBD2. Looked up from germline, CDR1 is SGHDN and CDR2 is FVKESK. Losses at the gene ends were 3 bases for V and 1 base for J; bases not matched to a gene: 6. This CDR3 is built from 17 residues. CDR3 DNA sequence: TGTGCCAGCAGCCATACTCTAGCGGGAGGGCCCCAAGAGACCCAGTACTTC. Its protein product is CASSHTLAGGPQETQYF. Together with reference TRBV14 and TRBJ2-5, the CDR3 gives the full variable domain: EAGVTQFPSHSVIEKGQTVTLRCDPISGHDNLYWYRRVMGKEIKFLLHFVKESKQDESGMPNNRFLAERTGGTYSTLKVQPAELEDSGVYFCASSHTLAGGPQETQYFGPGTRLLVL.

The CDR3 is CASSTPGLAGAGNTGELFF. The CDR3 nucleotides read TGTGCCAGCAGCACACCGGGACTAGCGGGAGCGGGTAACACCGGGGAGCTGTTTTTT. The chain employs TRBV5-4 and TRBJ2-2, with 14 bases matching TRBD2. The CDR3 covers 19 residues. Per the germline V gene, CDR1 is SGHNT and CDR2 is YYREEE (reference sequence). V shed 4 bases and J 2 bases; nucleotides not matched to a gene: 10.

CDR3 amino acids: CSVTRVDTIYF. CDR3 coding DNA: TGCAGCGTTACTAGGGTAGACACCATATATTTT. The rearrangement uses TRBV29-1 and TRBJ1-3; the D is unclear. The CDR3 sequence is 11 residues long. V lost 5 bases and J lost 8, with 10 bases in between. Germline loops: CDR1 SQVTM, CDR2 ANQGSEA.

This chain links TRBV5-1 with TRBJ2-5, with 10 bases aligning to TRBD2. The CDR3 length is 15 residues. The germline V gene encodes CDR1 SGHRS and CDR2 YFSETQ. V was clipped by 4 bases and J by 0 bases; unmatched bases: 3. CDR3 nucleotides: TGCGCCAGCAGCATCGGACTAGCGGACCAAGAGACCCAGTACTTC. Translating gives CASSIGLADQETQYF.

The chain joins TRBV6-5 to TRBJ1-1; 7 bases map to TRBD1. The germline V gene has CDR1 MNHEY and CDR2 SVGAGI. The J segment lost 7 bases and the V segment lost 5 bases, leaving 10 bases of the junction unmatched. The CDR3 extends over 14 amino acids. Here the CDR3 DNA reads TGTGCCAGCAGTCACGAGACAGGGCGGGATGAAGCTTTCTTT. Translating gives CASSHETGRDEAFF.

The chain recombines TRBV10-1 with TRBJ2-1; D not resolved. CDR3 size: 13 residues. The germline V and J ends were trimmed by 2 bases and 4 bases, with 6 bases remaining between them. CDR1 WNHNN and CDR2 SYGVQD come from the germline V gene (reference sequence). This CDR3 reads CASSETVYNEQFF. The DNA of the CDR3 is TGCGCCAGCAGTGAGACAGTATACAATGAGCAGTTCTTC.

The CDR3 loop reads CASSRTGTGGPEQYF. The DNA for the CDR3 is TGTGCCAGCAGCAGAACCGGGACAGGGGGTCCCGAGCAGTACTTC. The V and J genes are TRBV7-2 and TRBJ2-7, with TRBD1 matching over 11 bases. Trimming took 5 bases from V and 6 from J; bases not matched to a gene: 9. The CDR3 is made up of 15 amino acids. Germline V gives CDR1 SGHTA, CDR2 FQGNSA.

The genes are TRBV30 and TRBJ1-5; TRBD1 matches at 9 bases. The ends lost 3 bases at V and 0 bases at J; junction bases unmatched: 6. The CDR3 has 16 amino acids. Germline V gene lookup returns CDR1 GTSNPN and CDR2 SVGIG (reference sequence). The CDR3 region is CAWSGQGTHSNQPQHF. CDR3 coding DNA: TGTGCCTGGAGCGGACAGGGGACTCATAGCAATCAGCCCCAGCATTTT.

The rearrangement uses TRBV4-3 and TRBJ2-1; 9 nucleotides line up with TRBD1. The CDR3 contains 15 residues. Unmatched junction bases numbered 6, after V lost 8 bases and J lost 1 base. Germline CDR1 and CDR2: LGHNA and YSLEER. CDR3 protein: CASSQDRGSYNEQFF. CDR3 in DNA: TGCGCCAGCTCACAGGACAGGGGTTCCTACAATGAGCAGTTCTTC.

As concerns this clone: This sample includes further DNA sequences coding for the same CDR3. This chain links TRBV29-1 with TRBJ1-1; D possibly corresponds to TRBD1 (5 bases). This CDR3 has 13 amino acids. The V gene's germline CDR1 is SQVTM and CDR2 ANQGSEA. V lost 4 bases and J lost 3, with 12 bases in between. DNA for the CDR3: TGCAGCGTTGGGCAGGGCGCCGACACTGAAGCTTTCTTT. Protein product: CSVGQGADTEAFF.

J is TRBJ1-1 and V is TRBV3-1 (or the pseudogene TRBV3-2), with 7 nucleotides matching TRBD1. The CDR3 sequence is 12 residues long. Germline trimming cut 11 bases from V and 7 bases from J; bases unmatched to any gene: 10. Germline V gene sequence: CDR1 LGHDT, CDR2 YNNKEL (reference sequence). The CDR3 spells CASRQGPFEAFF. CDR3 in DNA: TGTGCCTCCCGACAGGGCCCCTTTGAAGCTTTCTTT.

The sample holds one count of this clone. The chain has TRBV6-2 or TRBV6-3 and TRBJ2-2; 7 bases are shared with TRBD2. CDR3 length: 16 residues. Germline CDR1 is MNHEY and CDR2 is SVGEGT. The V and J ends lost 1 base and 4 bases, in that order; junction bases with no gene match: 6. CDR3 residues: CASSYLPGEGTGELFF. Written as DNA, the CDR3 is TGTGCCAGCAGTTACTTGCCGGGGGAGGGCACCGGGGAGCTGTTTTTT.

This rearrangement joins TRBV25-1 to TRBJ1-6, with D possibly TRBD1 on 6 matching bases. This CDR3 is built from 15 residues. Germline V gives CDR1 MGHDK, CDR2 SYGVNS. The V end was cut by 0 bases, the J end by 7 bases, with 10 bases between. CDR3 region: CASSEYQGMNSPLHF. CDR3 sequence (DNA): TGTGCCAGCAGTGAATATCAGGGGATGAATTCACCCCTCCACTTT.

This clone was seen a handful of times. The rearrangement uses TRBV2 and TRBJ1-4, with 7 bases that match TRBD1. Germline V CDR1 and CDR2: SNHLY, FYNNEI. CDR3 length equals 13 residues. With V trimmed by 6 bases and J by 6 bases, 4 bases remained unmatched. CDR3 nucleotide sequence: TGTGCCAGCAGGACAGGGAGCTATGAAAAACTGTTTTTT. Protein product: CASRTGSYEKLFF.

The chain combines TRBV7-9 with TRBJ1-4; the match to TRBD1 covers 9 bases. The CDR3 consists of 15 residues. The V segment lost 5 bases and the J segment 8 bases; nucleotides outside the gene matches: 9. Germline CDR1 SEHNR, CDR2 FQNEAQ (reference sequence). The CDR3 is CASSIQGARVEKLFF. The CDR3 DNA is TGTGCCAGCAGCATACAGGGGGCGAGAGTAGAAAAACTGTTTTTT.

This sequence joins TRBV10-2 and TRBJ2-3, with D tentatively TRBD2 (6 bases). V was clipped by 0 bases and J by 5 bases, with 12 bases between them. The CDR3 length is 15 residues. Germline V gene sequence: CDR1 WSHSY, CDR2 SAAADI. This CDR3 reads CASSESGGVGDTQYF. The CDR3 DNA sequence: TGCGCCAGCAGTGAGTCAGGCGGGGTGGGAGATACGCAGTATTTT.

The chain joins TRBV5-1 to TRBJ1-5; D remains ambiguous. The V gene lost 0 bases and the J gene lost 0 bases, with 13 bases spanning the gap. Germline values: CDR1 SGHRS, CDR2 YFSETQ. The CDR3 spans 17 residues. The CDR3 region has the DNA TGCGCCAGCAGCTTGGCCCCTATGACAAATAGCAATCAGCCCCAGCATTTT. It encodes CASSLAPMTNSNQPQHF.